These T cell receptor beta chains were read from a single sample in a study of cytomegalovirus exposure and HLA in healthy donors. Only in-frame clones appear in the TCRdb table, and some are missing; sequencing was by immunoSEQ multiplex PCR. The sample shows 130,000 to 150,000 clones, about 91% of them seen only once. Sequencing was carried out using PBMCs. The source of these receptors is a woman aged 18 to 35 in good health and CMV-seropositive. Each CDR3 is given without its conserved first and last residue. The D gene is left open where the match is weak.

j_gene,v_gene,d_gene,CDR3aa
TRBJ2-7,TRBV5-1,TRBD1,ASSVTGTGGVEQY
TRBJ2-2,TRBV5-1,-,ASSFSGGGSGELF
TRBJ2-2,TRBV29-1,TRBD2,SVGSGDHGELF
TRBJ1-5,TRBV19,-,ASQVRDRNQPQH
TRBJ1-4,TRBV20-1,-,SAWEARKLF
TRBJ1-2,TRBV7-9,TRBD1,ASSADRGYGYT
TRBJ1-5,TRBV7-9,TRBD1,ASSLGILKGAGQPQH
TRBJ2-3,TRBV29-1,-,SVDRDTQY
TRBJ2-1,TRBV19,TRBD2,ASSILGLAAYNEQF
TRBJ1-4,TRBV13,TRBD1,ASSLRDRVEKLF